Each of the 16 T cell receptor beta chains below was sequenced from the same sample in a study of T cells in Graves' hyperthyroidism and ophthalmopathy. Amplification targeted TCR beta CDR3 regions from RNA transcripts. When the TCR CDR3 underwent first-round RT-PCR, the HTBI primer set was used. MiXCR, applied by TCRdb to the multiplex PCR reads, yields one record per CDR3 protein. The profile shows 300,000 to 350,000 distinct CDR3 sequences, 15% to 20% of them singletons. The sample taken for sequencing was blood. These receptors originate from a woman in her 40s with Graves' ophthalmopathy.

The genes are TRBV20-1 and TRBJ1-1, with D unclear. Germline V gene data show CDR1 as DFQATT and CDR2 as SNEGSKA (reference sequence). V lost 0 bases to trimming and J lost 5 bases, with 13 bases between them. The CDR3 runs 14 residues. CDR3 amino acids: CSARDGRQGTEAFF. As DNA, the CDR3 is TGCAGTGCTAGAGACGGCAGGCAAGGGACTGAAGCTTTCTTT.

V usage is TRBV7-2 and J usage is TRBJ1-5; perhaps TRBD1 as D (5 bases). This CDR3 has 13 amino acids. V lost 4 bases to trimming and J lost 7 bases, with 11 bases between them. Per the germline V gene, CDR1 is SGHTA and CDR2 is FQGNSA. In nucleotides, the CDR3 is TGTGCCAGCAGCTCAGGCAGGGACCAGCCCCAGCATTTT. It translates to CASSSGRDQPQHF.

The chain uses TRBV12-3 or TRBV12-4 and TRBJ2-7, with TRBD1 matching 8 bases. CDR3 length: 15 residues. Unmatched junction bases numbered 9, after V lost 5 bases and J lost 3 bases. CDR3 loop: CASSIRGLGGYEQYF. The CDR3 nucleotides read TGTGCCAGCAGTATCAGGGGGCTAGGGGGCTACGAGCAGTACTTC.

This clonotype was detected ten times or more. The chain recombines TRBV12-3 or TRBV12-4 with TRBJ1-5; tentative D call: TRBD1 (5 bases). This CDR3 is built from 17 residues. V was shortened by 3 bases and J by 5 bases, with 20 bases between the two germline ends. CDR3 protein: CASSLGPQGGPHQPQHF. The DNA for the CDR3 is TGTGCCAGCAGTTTGGGCCCCCAGGGAGGTCCCCATCAGCCCCAGCATTTT.

At least ten counts were recorded for this clonotype. The J gene is TRBJ1-2, the V gene TRBV7-3; D is ambiguous. There are 15 residues in the CDR3. The germline CDR1 and CDR2 sequences are SGHTA and FQGTGA. The V and J ends lost 4 bases and 0 bases respectively, with 12 bases between them. Here the CDR3 DNA reads TGTGCCAGCAGCTCCGGTCCGGGAGCTAACTATGGCTACACCTTC. Amino acid sequence: CASSSGPGANYGYTF.

This clonotype was counted ten times or more. The chain links TRBV24-1 to TRBJ1-2, with 8 bases fitting TRBD1. This CDR3 contains 15 residues. Germline V CDR1 and CDR2: KGHDR, SFDVKD. J gave up 7 bases and V 3 bases, and 9 bases lay outside the gene matches. CDR3: CATSDPGQGVSGYTF. The CDR3 coding sequence is TGTGCCACCAGTGATCCAGGACAGGGAGTAAGTGGCTACACCTTC.

This clonotype occurred many times. This sequence joins TRBV7-9 and TRBJ2-7; 7 nucleotides line up with TRBD1. The V gene end was trimmed by 5 bases and the J gene end by 9 bases; junction bases not matched to a gene: 7. This CDR3 contains 12 residues. Germline-derived CDR1 and CDR2 are SEHNR and FQNEAQ (reference sequence). The CDR3, as DNA: TGTGCCAGCAGCGTAACAGGGGAACCGCAGTACTTC. Translated: CASSVTGEPQYF.

At least ten counts were recorded for this clonotype. V usage is TRBV28 and J usage is TRBJ1-1; D might be TRBD1 (6 bases). Between the trimmed V and J ends, which lost 6 bases and 0 bases, there was a span of 11 bases. The germline V gene encodes CDR1 MDHEN and CDR2 SYDVKM. The CDR3 totals 14 residues. Written as DNA, the CDR3 is TGTGCCAGCAGGTGGGACAATCTGAACACTGAAGCTTTCTTT. Protein: CASRWDNLNTEAFF.

In this sample, this clonotype turned up many times. The V gene is TRBV12-3 or TRBV12-4, the J gene TRBJ2-7; 11 nucleotides match TRBD1. Trimming took 5 bases from V and 4 from J; bases not matched to a gene: 4. CDR3 length equals 14 residues. The CDR3 sequence is CASSGQGAVYEQYF. The CDR3, as DNA: TGTGCCAGCAGTGGACAGGGGGCGGTTTACGAGCAGTACTTC.

In this sample, this clonotype turned up once. This chain uses TRBV30 with TRBJ2-5, with 9 bases matching TRBD2. The CDR3 length is 13 residues. J was trimmed by 5 bases and V by 8 bases; bases with no gene match: 9. Germline loops: CDR1 GTSNPN, CDR2 SVGIG (reference sequence). The DNA for the CDR3 is TGTGCCGGGGATAGCGGGAGCTGGGAGACCCAGTACTTC. Its protein product is CAGDSGSWETQYF. Looking up the rest from reference TRBV30 and TRBJ2-5 gives the full variable domain: SQTIHQWPATLVQPVGSPLSLECTVEGTSNPNLYWYRQAAGRGLQLLFYSVGIGQISSEVPQNLSASRPQDRQFILSSKKLLLSDSGFYLCAGDSGSWETQYFGPGTRLLVL.

This clonotype was observed at least ten times. V gene TRBV19 combines with J gene TRBJ1-1; TRBD1 matches at 8 bases. CDR1 is LNHDA and CDR2 is SQIVND in the germline V gene (reference sequence). After removal of 0 bases from V and 8 bases from J, the junction contained 14 bases not matched to a gene. This CDR3 region has 17 residues. The CDR3 region has the DNA TGTGCCAGTAGTATAGATACGAGACAGGGGACCGACCGGGAAGCTTTCTTT. Its translation is CASSIDTRQGTDREAFF.

This clonotype was observed at least ten times. V is TRBV30 and J is TRBJ2-7; no clear D gene. The CDR3 is 14 residues long. Germline CDR1 and CDR2: GTSNPN and SVGIG (reference sequence). Trimming removed 3 bases at V and 3 bases at J, with 15 bases between. In DNA form, the CDR3 reads TGTGCCTGGAGAGTGAAGGGATCTTTCTACGAGCAGTACTTC. It specifies CAWRVKGSFYEQYF.

The sample holds many counts of this clonotype. The chain uses TRBV20-1 and TRBJ2-5, with 9 bases that match TRBD2. From germline, CDR1 is DFQATT and CDR2 SNEGSKA (reference sequence). The CDR3 has 17 amino acids. The V gene end was trimmed by 5 bases and the J gene end by 5 bases; junction bases not matched to a gene: 18. CDR3 loop: CSALTSGSGRGRETQYF. CDR3 DNA sequence: TGCAGTGCTCTTACTAGCGGGTCAGGGAGGGGTAGGGAGACCCAGTACTTC.

This clonotype occurred many times. V and J are TRBV5-1 and TRBJ2-6; TRBD2 is a possible D gene (6 bases). This CDR3 contains 16 residues. The germline V gene has CDR1 SGHRS and CDR2 YFSETQ. With 7 bases removed from V and 3 bases from J, the gap between germline ends came to 17 bases. The CDR3 DNA follows: TGCGCCAGCGGAGGGGACGAAGATTTTGGGGCCAACGTCCTGACTTTC. It specifies CASGGDEDFGANVLTF.

This clonotype appeared many times. The V and J genes are TRBV29-1 and TRBJ1-3; the D is unclear. CDR3 size: 13 residues. Trimming took 6 bases from V and 0 from J, leaving 9 bases between them. Germline V gives CDR1 SQVTM, CDR2 ANQGSEA. The CDR3 nucleotides are TGCAGCGTAAAGAGGATCTCTGGAAACACCATATATTTT. Amino acid sequence: CSVKRISGNTIYF.

This clonotype came up many times. This rearrangement joins TRBV18 to TRBJ2-5; no clear D. Germline CDR1 reads KGHSH; CDR2 reads LQKENI. This CDR3 comprises 12 residues. V was clipped by 8 bases and J by 2 bases, with 9 bases between them. The CDR3 here is CASSPRQETQYF. CDR3 in DNA: TGTGCCAGCAGTCCGCGGCAAGAGACCCAGTACTTC.